This T cell receptor (beta chain) was retrieved from a study of blood T cell repertoires in COVID-19. TCRdb keeps only in-frame clones here, not all; method: immunoSEQ multiplex PCR. The sample lists about 44,000 clones; roughly 87% were seen once. The germline CDR1 and CDR2 sequences are SEHNR and FQNEAQ (reference sequence). This CDR3 is built from 17 residues. V gave up 4 bases and J gave up 4 bases, with 22 bases separating them. The gene calls are TRBV7-9 and TRBJ1-1; no firm D call. Sequencing was performed on peripheral blood. The clonotype comes from a woman older than 75 in a cohort sampled during active or convalescent COVID-19. The CDR3 loop reads CASSSPLSDRWSTEAFF. The CDR3 region has the DNA TGTGCCAGCAGCTCCCCTCTCTCCGATCGGTGGAGCACTGAAGCTTTCTTT.